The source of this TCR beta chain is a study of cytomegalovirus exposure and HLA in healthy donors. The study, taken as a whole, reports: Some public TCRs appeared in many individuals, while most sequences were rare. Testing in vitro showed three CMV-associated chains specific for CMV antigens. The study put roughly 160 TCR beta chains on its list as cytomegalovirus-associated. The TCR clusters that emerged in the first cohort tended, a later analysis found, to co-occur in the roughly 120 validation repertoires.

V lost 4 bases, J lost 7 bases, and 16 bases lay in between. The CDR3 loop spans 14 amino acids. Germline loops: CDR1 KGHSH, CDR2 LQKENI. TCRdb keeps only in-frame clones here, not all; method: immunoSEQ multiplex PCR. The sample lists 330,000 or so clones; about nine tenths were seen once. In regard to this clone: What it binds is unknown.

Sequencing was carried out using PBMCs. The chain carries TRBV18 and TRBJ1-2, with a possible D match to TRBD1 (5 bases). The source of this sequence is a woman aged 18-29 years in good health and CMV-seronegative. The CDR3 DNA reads TGTGCCAGCTCACTCTGGGACGGGGGAAGTGGCTACACCTTC. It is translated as CASSLWDGGSGYTF.